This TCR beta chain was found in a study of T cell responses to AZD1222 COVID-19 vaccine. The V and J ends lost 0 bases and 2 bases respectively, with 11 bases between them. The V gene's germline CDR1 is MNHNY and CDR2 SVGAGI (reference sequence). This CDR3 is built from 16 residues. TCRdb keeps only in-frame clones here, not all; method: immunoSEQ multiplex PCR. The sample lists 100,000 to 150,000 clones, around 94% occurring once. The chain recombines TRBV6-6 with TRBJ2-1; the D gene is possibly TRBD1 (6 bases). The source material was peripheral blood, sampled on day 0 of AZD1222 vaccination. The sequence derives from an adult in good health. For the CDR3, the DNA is TGTGCCAGCAGTTACTCGGGGGCAAGGACCTACAATGAGCAGTTCTTC. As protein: CASSYSGARTYNEQFF.